This T cell receptor (beta chain) stems from a study of shared clonotypes between healthy human individuals. The V and J ends lost 0 bases and 2 bases respectively, with 11 bases between them. CDR1 is SGHNT, CDR2 YYREEE, per germline (reference sequence). This CDR3 region has 15 residues. Free of recent acute infections or vaccinations, the donors were healthy HIV-negative adults. The repertoire was sequenced with immunoSEQ multiplex PCR; TCRdb's copy has only in-frame clones and lacks some. The sample lists 980,000 or so clones, approximately 80% seen once, with about 1.5% in the top ten. The study's findings and limits: Sharing across four donors was seen in around 5.1% of naive CD4 clonotypes.

Details on this clone: Its antigen is undetermined.

This clonotype was sampled from a young man in good health. The sequencing input was memory CD4+ T cells sorted from blood. Specified subset: CD45RA-negative fraction. The chain is built from TRBV5-4 and TRBJ2-5; tentatively, D is TRBD2 (6 bases). This CDR3 is CASSLELASQETQYF. The CDR3, as DNA: TGTGCCAGCAGCTTGGAGCTAGCGAGTCAAGAGACCCAGTACTTC.